This note documents a single TCR beta chain sequence. The protocol was immunoSEQ multiplex PCR, while the TCRdb copy is restricted to in-frame clones and leaves out a portion. In the table there are more than 300,000 clones, about 90% of which are singletons. The sample belongs to a study of blood T cell repertoires in COVID-19. Seattle patients were enrolled while actively infected and followed longitudinally. The V gene end was trimmed by 2 bases and the J gene end by 3 bases; junction bases not matched to a gene: 3. Germline V gene lookup returns CDR1 SGHDT and CDR2 YYEEEE. The CDR3 is 15 residues long.

This sequence was found in a woman in her thirties with COVID-19, enrolled during active disease. This chain connects TRBV5-6 to TRBJ2-7, with 12 bases lining up with TRBD2. Sequencing used peripheral blood. CDR3 loop: CASSFGTSGRYEQYF. CDR3 DNA: TGTGCCAGCAGCTTTGGGACTAGCGGGCGCTACGAGCAGTACTTC. Looking up the rest from reference TRBV5-6 and TRBJ2-7 gives the full variable domain: DAGVTQSPTHLIKTRGQQVTLRCSPKSGHDTVSWYQQALGQGPQFIFQYYEEEERQRGNFPDRFSGHQFPNYSSELNVNALLLGDSALYLCASSFGTSGRYEQYFGPGTRLTVT.